These 26 T cell receptor beta chains came from one sample sequenced in a study of response to subunit inactivated influenza vaccine. Each CDR3 protein is one row after TCRdb ran MiXCR on the RT-PCR reads. The table includes 650,000 to 800,000 distinct CDR3 sequences, more than 11% detected once. The source material was PBMCs from blood, sampled 14 to 15 days before vaccination. The receptor source for this set is a man aged 50 to 59 who received an inactivated influenza vaccine.

The chain joins TRBV28 to TRBJ2-7, with TRBD2 identical over 12 bases. Trimming at V came to 4 bases and at J to 4 bases, leaving 14 bases not matched to a gene. CDR1 is MDHEN and CDR2 is SYDVKM in the germline V gene. The CDR3 is made up of 18 amino acids. CDR3 DNA sequence: TGTGCCAGCAGTTCTGACACCGTGACTAGCGGGAGTCGGTACGAGCAGTACTTC. This encodes CASSSDTVTSGSRYEQYF.

This rearrangement joins TRBV7-2 to TRBJ1-1, with D unresolved. The CDR3 loop spans 12 amino acids. CDR1 SGHTA and CDR2 FQGNSA come from the germline V gene. V lost 3 bases to trimming and J lost 8 bases, with 10 bases between them. In DNA, the CDR3 is TGTGCCAGCAGCTTGGCAAAAACCGAAGCTTTCTTT. It encodes CASSLAKTEAFF.

This clonotype was recorded a few times. The V and J genes are TRBV5-6 and TRBJ1-2, with D unclear. The CDR3 sequence is 18 residues long. Trimming cost V 4 bases and J 4 bases, with 26 bases left between them. The germline V gene encodes CDR1 SGHDT and CDR2 YYEEEE. The CDR3 DNA is TGTGCCAGCAGCGACCGTAGAGAGTATTGGCGGGAGACCTATGGCTACACCTTC. Residues: CASSDRREYWRETYGYTF.

This clonotype appeared a few times. The rearrangement joins TRBV29-1 to TRBJ2-7; D unclear. The CDR3 runs to 13 residues. Germline lookup yields CDR1 SQVTM and CDR2 ANQGSEA. Trimming cost V 3 bases and J 4 bases, with 13 bases left between them. CDR3 DNA: TGCAGCGTTGACGTGGCAAACACTTACGAGCAGTACTTC. This sequence encodes CSVDVANTYEQYF.

This rearrangement joins TRBV7-9 to TRBJ2-2; 10 bases map to TRBD1. Germline CDR1 is SEHNR and CDR2 is FQNEAQ (reference sequence). V shed 2 bases and J 4 bases; nucleotides not matched to a gene: 4. This CDR3 is built from 16 residues. This chain's CDR3 is CASSLSRTGGTGELFF. CDR3 nucleotide sequence: TGTGCCAGCAGCTTATCGAGGACAGGGGGCACCGGGGAGCTGTTTTTT.

The chain combines TRBV28 with TRBJ2-2; a possible D gene is TRBD1 (6 bases). V shed 4 bases and J shed 5 bases, with 23 bases lying between them. The CDR3 contains 18 residues. The germline V gene encodes CDR1 MDHEN and CDR2 SYDVKM. The CDR3 protein is CASSSYLDRSGQTGELFF. CDR3 nucleotide sequence: TGTGCCAGCAGTTCCTACCTAGACAGGTCGGGTCAGACCGGGGAGCTGTTTTTT.

Ten or more counts support this clonotype. The chain recombines TRBV7-8 with TRBJ1-2; D is unresolved. The germline V gene encodes CDR1 SGHVS and CDR2 FQNEAQ. This CDR3 region has 15 residues. Trimming took off 1 base at V and 0 bases at J, with 9 bases between the two ends. CDR3 in amino acids: CASSLGSGANYGYTF. The CDR3 bases are TGTGCCAGCAGCTTAGGGTCTGGGGCTAACTATGGCTACACCTTC. Full variable domain (rest looked up from reference TRBV7-8 and TRBJ1-2): GAGVSQSPRYKVAKRGQDVALRCDPISGHVSLFWYQQALGQGPEFLTYFQNEAQLDKSGLPSDRFFAERPEGSVSTLKIQRTQQEDSAVYLCASSLGSGANYGYTFGSGTRLTVV.

In this sample, this clonotype turned up many times. V is TRBV27 and J is TRBJ2-7; D perhaps matches TRBD1 (6 bases). CDR3 length equals 14 residues. The germline V and J ends were trimmed by 3 bases and 2 bases, with 11 bases remaining between them. Germline values: CDR1 MNHEY, CDR2 SMNVEV (reference sequence). CDR3 sequence reads: CASSFRDTAYEQYF. In DNA, the CDR3 is TGTGCCAGCAGTTTCAGGGACACGGCCTACGAGCAGTACTTC.

This clonotype was seen a handful of times. This chain uses TRBV5-1 with TRBJ2-5, with D perhaps given as TRBD1 or TRBD2 (5 bases each). V was pared by 4 bases and J by 1 base, with 14 bases between. This CDR3 is built from 15 residues. CDR1 is SGHRS and CDR2 is YFSETQ in the germline V gene. CDR3 in amino acids: CASSTGRGPQETQYF. CDR3 nucleotides: TGCGCCAGCAGCACAGGACGGGGTCCCCAAGAGACCCAGTACTTC.

V gene TRBV7-6 combines with J gene TRBJ2-1, with 10 bases identical to TRBD2. The CDR3 has 16 residues. The V gene's germline CDR1 is SGHVS and CDR2 FNYEAQ. With V trimmed by 1 base and J by 0 bases, 0 bases remained unmatched. The CDR3 spells CASSLVAGGSYNEQFF. The CDR3 DNA reads TGTGCCAGCAGCTTAGTAGCGGGAGGCTCCTACAATGAGCAGTTCTTC.

The chain carries TRBV12-3 or TRBV12-4 and TRBJ2-7; 10 nucleotides line up with TRBD1. Germline trimming cut 6 bases from V and 3 bases from J; bases unmatched to any gene: 8. The CDR3 covers 15 residues. In nucleotides, the CDR3 is TGTGCCAGCAGCACACCGAGGACAGGGGGCTACGAGCAGTACTTC. This codes for CASSTPRTGGYEQYF.

This clonotype showed up many times. The rearrangement uses TRBV28 and TRBJ2-7; D gene ambiguous. This CDR3 comprises 15 residues. V dropped 5 bases and J dropped 2 bases, with 16 bases sitting between them. Germline V gene sequence: CDR1 MDHEN, CDR2 SYDVKM. The CDR3 DNA sequence: TGTGCCAGCAGTAGCCCCAGAGGCATCGCCTACGAGCAGTACTTC. This codes for CASSSPRGIAYEQYF.

The CDR3 loop is CATSDSWRVFTDTQYF. The CDR3 DNA is TGTGCCACCAGTGATTCTTGGCGGGTTTTTACAGATACGCAGTATTTT. This chain uses TRBV24-1 with TRBJ2-3; D perhaps matches TRBD2 (5 bases). The CDR3 consists of 16 residues. Trimming pared 2 bases from V and 3 bases from J, leaving 14 bases between. Germline loops: CDR1 KGHDR, CDR2 SFDVKD.

The chain joins TRBV4-3 to TRBJ2-6, with 8 bases identical to TRBD1. With V trimmed by 0 bases and J by 2 bases, 3 bases remained unmatched. The length of the CDR3 is 17 residues. Looked up from germline, CDR1 is LGHNA and CDR2 is YSLEER. DNA for the CDR3: TGCGCCAGCAGCCAAGATCGGGACAGGACTGGGGCCAACGTCCTGACTTTC. Residues: CASSQDRDRTGANVLTF.

This clonotype was picked up many times. This chain joins TRBV24-1 and TRBJ2-2, with TRBD1 matching over 8 bases. V lost 4 bases to trimming and J lost 6 bases; unmatched junction nucleotides: 12. The CDR3 runs 17 residues. CDR1 KGHDR and CDR2 SFDVKD come from the germline V gene. The CDR3 coding sequence is TGTGCCACCAGTGACTCCGGACAGGGTAGCTTCGCCGGGGAGCTGTTTTTT. Its translation is CATSDSGQGSFAGELFF.

CDR3 loop: CASSPAGARCTF. CDR3 DNA sequence: TGTGCCAGCAGCCCCGCGGGGGCGAGATGTACCTTC. The chain employs TRBV11-2 and TRBJ1-2; a weak D match, TRBD1 (6 bases). Germline loops: CDR1 SGHAT, CDR2 FQNNGV. V was clipped by 5 bases and J by 14 bases, with 18 bases between them. The CDR3 sequence is 12 residues long.

The chain couples TRBV7-8 to TRBJ2-5; 7 nucleotides agree with TRBD1. CDR1 is SGHVS, CDR2 FQNEAQ, per germline. The ends lost 2 bases at V and 5 bases at J; junction bases unmatched: 14. The CDR3 spans 17 residues. CDR3 residues: CASSLFGPDRTRETQYF. Here the CDR3 DNA reads TGTGCCAGCAGCTTATTCGGACCGGACAGGACCAGGGAGACCCAGTACTTC.

This clonotype turned up a few times. The chain is built from TRBV7-8 and TRBJ1-5; possibly TRBD1 for D (5 bases). The CDR3 has 15 residues. Germline V gene sequence: CDR1 SGHVS, CDR2 FQNEAQ. V was shortened by 1 base and J by 7 bases, with 14 bases between the two germline ends. The CDR3 DNA reads as TGTGCCAGCAGCTTAGTGGGGGGTATAAGACAGCCCCAGCATTTT. Protein sequence: CASSLVGGIRQPQHF.

The V call is TRBV15, the J call TRBJ1-1; 8 nucleotides align to TRBD1. The CDR3 is 13 residues long. Germline V CDR1 and CDR2: LNHNV, YYDKDF (reference sequence). J gave up 7 bases and V 5 bases, and 6 bases lay outside the gene matches. CDR3 residues: CATSYVGQGEAFF. The CDR3 DNA sequence: TGTGCCACCAGCTACGTAGGACAGGGTGAAGCTTTCTTT.

This clonotype was detected many times. The chain uses TRBV27 and TRBJ2-1; the D is unclear. CDR1 MNHEY and CDR2 SMNVEV come from the germline V gene (reference sequence). The CDR3 contains 12 residues. Trimming pared 6 bases from V and 6 bases from J, leaving 9 bases between. The CDR3 spells CASRRTSNEQFF. CDR3 nucleotides: TGTGCCAGCAGACGTACAAGCAATGAGCAGTTCTTC.

This clonotype has only a few counts. The V and J genes are TRBV6-5 and TRBJ2-7, with D unclear. Germline V lookup: CDR1 MNHEY, CDR2 SVGAGI. The CDR3 length is 14 residues. V lost 3 bases and J 2 bases, leaving 11 bases between the germline ends. CDR3 protein: CASSYGNKAYEQYF. In nucleotides, the CDR3 is TGTGCCAGCAGTTATGGGAACAAAGCCTACGAGCAGTACTTC.

The J gene is TRBJ2-1, the V gene TRBV20-1; 9 positions agree with TRBD2. The CDR3 spans 16 residues. With 0 bases clipped from V and 3 bases from J, the junction kept 6 bases outside the gene matches. Per the germline V gene, CDR1 is DFQATT and CDR2 is SNEGSKA (reference sequence). The CDR3 DNA sequence: TGCAGTGCTAGAGATTGGGCTAGCGGGAACTACAATGAGCAGTTCTTC. Translating gives CSARDWASGNYNEQFF.

This clonotype was observed a few times. The V call is TRBV14, the J call TRBJ2-7; possibly TRBD2 for D (6 bases). Germline V gene data show CDR1 as SGHDN and CDR2 as FVKESK. CDR3 size: 15 residues. V lost 6 bases and J 1 base, leaving 16 bases between the germline ends. CDR3 amino acids: CASSHPGTQSYEQYF. The CDR3 nucleotides read TGTGCCAGCAGTCACCCAGGGACTCAATCCTACGAGCAGTACTTC.

This clonotype turned up a few times. The V call is TRBV29-1, the J call TRBJ1-5, with 9 bases matching TRBD1. Germline loops: CDR1 SQVTM, CDR2 ANQGSEA. The CDR3 loop spans 15 amino acids. Trimming removed 6 bases from V and 6 bases from J; junction bases left unmatched: 12. The CDR3 region is CSVRTGAVHGQPQHF. In DNA, the CDR3 is TGCAGCGTACGGACAGGGGCGGTCCATGGTCAGCCCCAGCATTTT. The full variable domain, rest sourced from reference TRBV29-1 and TRBJ1-5, is SAVISQKPSRDICQRGTSLTIQCQVDSQVTMMFWYRQQPGQSLTLIATANQGSEATYESGFVIDKFPISRPNLTFSTLTVSNMSPEDSSIYLCSVRTGAVHGQPQHFGDGTRLSIL.

This clonotype was detected many times. This sequence joins TRBV20-1 and TRBJ1-5, with a weak D call TRBD1 (6 bases). CDR1 is DFQATT, CDR2 SNEGSKA, per germline (reference sequence). The CDR3 contains 13 residues. V gave up 2 bases and J gave up 5 bases, with 10 bases separating them. For the CDR3, the DNA is TGCAGTGCTAGACGGGACATAGATCAGCCCCAGCATTTT. Residues: CSARRDIDQPQHF.

In this sample, this clonotype turned up a few times. The rearrangement links TRBV6-2 or TRBV6-3 to TRBJ2-3, with D tentatively TRBD2 (7 bases). CDR1 is MNHEY, CDR2 SVGEGT, per germline. Trimming stripped 6 bases from V and 0 bases from J, with 16 bases between. CDR3 length: 16 residues. The CDR3: CASRGGTYYSTDTQYF. CDR3 nucleotides: TGTGCCAGCAGGGGGGGGACATACTATAGCACAGATACGCAGTATTTT.